One sample yielded the 2 T cell receptor beta chains listed below, sequenced in a study of Ad26.COV2.S vaccination and SARS-CoV-2 variants. Sequenced by immunoSEQ multiplex PCR; TCRdb stores in-frame clones only, minus some. The profile shows about 350,000 clones, roughly 94% of them singletons. Here the sequenced sample was peripheral blood, taken after recovery from COVID-19. Every receptor here comes from a human donor who had recovered from COVID-19.

The J gene is TRBJ2-5, the V gene TRBV5-4; 8 bases line up with TRBD2. CDR1 and CDR2 from the germline V gene are SGHNT and YYREEE (reference sequence). The CDR3 is made up of 15 amino acids. Trimming removed 8 bases from V and 2 bases from J; junction bases left unmatched: 11. The CDR3 loop reads CASTVREGPQETQYF. DNA of the CDR3: TGTGCCAGTACGGTCCGGGAGGGGCCACAAGAGACCCAGTACTTC.

Comments on this clone: In the same sample, other DNA sequences code for this CDR3. The chain couples TRBV10-1 to TRBJ1-1; no firm D call. V was cut by 2 bases and J by 5 bases, with 3 bases left in between. Germline CDR1 WNHNN, CDR2 SYGVQD (reference sequence). The CDR3 sequence is 11 residues long. The CDR3 protein is CASSEGTEAFF. The CDR3 nucleotides are TGCGCCAGCAGTGAGGGAACTGAAGCTTTCTTT.